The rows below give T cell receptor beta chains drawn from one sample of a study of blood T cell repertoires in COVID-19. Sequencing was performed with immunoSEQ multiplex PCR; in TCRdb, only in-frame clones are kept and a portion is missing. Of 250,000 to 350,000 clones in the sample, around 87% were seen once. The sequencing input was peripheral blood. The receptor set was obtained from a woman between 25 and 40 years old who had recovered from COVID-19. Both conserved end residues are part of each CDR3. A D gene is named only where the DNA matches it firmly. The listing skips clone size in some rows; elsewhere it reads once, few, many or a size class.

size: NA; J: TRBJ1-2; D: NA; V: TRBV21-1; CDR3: CASSPPINYGYTF; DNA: TGTGCCAGCAGCCCCCCAATTAACTATGGCTACACCTTC
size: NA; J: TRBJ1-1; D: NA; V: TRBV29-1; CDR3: CSAWEFAAGAFF; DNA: TGCAGCGCCTGGGAGTTCGCAGCGGGAGCTTTCTTT
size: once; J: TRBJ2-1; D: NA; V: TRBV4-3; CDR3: CASSQDIRRGNEQFF; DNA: TGCGCCAGCAGCCAAGATATTCGCCGGGGCAATGAGCAGTTCTTC
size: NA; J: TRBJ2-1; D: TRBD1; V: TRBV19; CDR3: CASRDRVGYNEQFF; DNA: TGTGCCAGTAGGGACAGGGTGGGGTACAATGAGCAGTTCTTC
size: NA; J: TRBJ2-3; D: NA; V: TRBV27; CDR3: CASSSSDTQYF; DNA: TGTGCCAGCAGTTCATCAGATACGCAGTATTTT
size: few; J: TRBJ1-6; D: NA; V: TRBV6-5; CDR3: CASRSQGRDSPLHF; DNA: TGTGCCAGCAGGTCGCAGGGGCGAGATTCACCCCTCCACTTT
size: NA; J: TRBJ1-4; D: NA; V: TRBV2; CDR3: CASRDRTGSEKLFF; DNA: TGTGCCAGCAGGGACAGAACAGGGAGTGAAAAACTGTTTTTT
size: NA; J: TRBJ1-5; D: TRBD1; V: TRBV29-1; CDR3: CSARTGSNQPQHF; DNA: TGCAGCGCCCGGACAGGGAGTAATCAGCCCCAGCATTTT
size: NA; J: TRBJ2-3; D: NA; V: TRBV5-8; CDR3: CASSRQELADTQYF; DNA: TGTGCCAGCAGCCGTCAGGAACTCGCTGATACGCAGTATTTT
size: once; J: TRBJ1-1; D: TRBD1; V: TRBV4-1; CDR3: CASSRDRALTEAFF; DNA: TGCGCCAGCAGCCGAGACAGGGCGCTCACTGAAGCTTTCTTT
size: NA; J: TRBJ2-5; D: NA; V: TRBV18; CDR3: CASSPNEPTAAQETQYF; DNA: TGTGCCAGCTCACCCAACGAACCGACCGCGGCCCAAGAGACCCAGTACTTC
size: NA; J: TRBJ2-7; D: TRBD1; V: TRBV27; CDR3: CASSRRPGQDTYEQYF; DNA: TGTGCCAGCAGTCGACGACCGGGACAGGACACCTACGAGCAGTACTTC
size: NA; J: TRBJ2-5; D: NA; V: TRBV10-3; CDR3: CAISVGGETQYF; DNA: TGTGCCATCAGTGTGGGGGGAGAGACCCAGTACTTC
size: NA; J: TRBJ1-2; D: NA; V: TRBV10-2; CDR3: CASSIREYYGYTF; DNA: TGCGCCAGCAGTATACGGGAGTACTATGGCTACACCTTC
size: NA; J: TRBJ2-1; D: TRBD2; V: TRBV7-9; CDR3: CASSLRGGGDNEQFF; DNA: TGTGCCAGCAGCTTACGAGGCGGGGGGGACAATGAGCAGTTCTTC
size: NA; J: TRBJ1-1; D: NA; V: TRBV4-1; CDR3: CASSQTENTEAFF; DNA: TGCGCCAGCAGCCAAACAGAGAACACTGAAGCTTTCTTT
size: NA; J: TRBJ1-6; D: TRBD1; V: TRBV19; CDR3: CASSATGAEIHPLHF; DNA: TGTGCCAGTAGTGCCACAGGGGCTGAAATTCACCCCCTCCACTTT
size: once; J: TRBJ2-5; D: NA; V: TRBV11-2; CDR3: CASSLPLAGTETQYF; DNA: TGTGCCAGCAGCTTGCCATTGGCGGGGACGGAGACCCAGTACTTC
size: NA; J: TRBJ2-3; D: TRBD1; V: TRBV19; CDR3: CASSTGQGDTDTQYF; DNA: TGTGCCAGTAGTACGGGACAGGGGGACACAGATACGCAGTATTTT
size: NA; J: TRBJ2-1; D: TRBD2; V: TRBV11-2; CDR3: CASSPTSGTIEQFF; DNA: TGTGCCAGCAGCCCGACTAGCGGGACTATTGAGCAGTTCTTC
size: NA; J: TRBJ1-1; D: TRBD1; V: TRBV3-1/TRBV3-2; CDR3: CASSQAATGDTEAFF; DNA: TGTGCCAGCAGCCAAGCGGCGACAGGGGACACTGAAGCTTTCTTT
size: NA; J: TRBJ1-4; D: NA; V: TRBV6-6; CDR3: CASSYPGRVDEKLFF; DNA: TGTGCCAGCAGTTACCCGGGGAGGGTGGACGAAAAACTGTTTTTT
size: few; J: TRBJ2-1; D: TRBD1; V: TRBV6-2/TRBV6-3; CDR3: CASSYASALFGQGGNEQFF; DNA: TGTGCCAGCAGTTACGCCTCCGCCCTTTTCGGACAGGGCGGCAATGAGCAGTTCTTC
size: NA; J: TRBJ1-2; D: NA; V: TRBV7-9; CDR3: CASSLVVQGHYGYTF; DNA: TGTGCCAGCAGCTTAGTGGTTCAGGGCCACTATGGCTACACCTTC
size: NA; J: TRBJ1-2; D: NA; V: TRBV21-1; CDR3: CASSNGGDSGGYTF; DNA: TGTGCCAGCAGCAATGGGGGGGATAGCGGTGGCTACACCTTC
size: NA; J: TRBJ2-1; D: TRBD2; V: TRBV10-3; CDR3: CAIREGLAGNNEQFF; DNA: TGTGCCATCCGAGAGGGACTAGCGGGCAACAATGAGCAGTTCTTC
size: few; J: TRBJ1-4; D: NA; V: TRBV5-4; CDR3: CASSGFGEKLFF; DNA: TGTGCCAGCAGCGGCTTTGGTGAAAAACTGTTTTTT
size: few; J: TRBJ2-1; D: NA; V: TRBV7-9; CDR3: CASTQTGGAYNEQFF; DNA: TGTGCCAGCACCCAGACGGGGGGCGCCTACAATGAGCAGTTCTTC
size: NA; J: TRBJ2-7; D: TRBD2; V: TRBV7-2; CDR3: CASSLGSGTGSYEQYF; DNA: TGTGCCAGCAGCTTAGGGAGCGGGACCGGTTCCTACGAGCAGTACTTC
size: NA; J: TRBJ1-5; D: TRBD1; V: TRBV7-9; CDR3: CASSLGQGVNQPQHF; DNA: TGTGCCAGCAGCTTAGGACAGGGGGTTAATCAGCCCCAGCATTTT
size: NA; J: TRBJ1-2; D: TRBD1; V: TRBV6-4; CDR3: CASSVSFGQGAYGYTF; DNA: TGTGCCAGCAGTGTATCCTTTGGACAGGGGGCCTATGGCTACACCTTC
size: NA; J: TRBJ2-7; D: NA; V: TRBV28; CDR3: CASSLSAAYEQYF; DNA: TGTGCCAGCAGTTTATCTGCGGCCTACGAGCAGTACTTC
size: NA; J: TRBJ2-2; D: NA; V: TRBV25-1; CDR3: CASSATVNTGELFF; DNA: TGTGCCAGCAGTGCTACAGTGAACACCGGGGAGCTGTTTTTT
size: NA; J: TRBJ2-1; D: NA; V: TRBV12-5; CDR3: CASGLVLGGGIGEQFF; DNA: TGTGCTAGTGGTTTGGTACTTGGGGGAGGAATAGGTGAGCAGTTCTTC
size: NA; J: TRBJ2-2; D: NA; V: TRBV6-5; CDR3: CASSVGHITGELFF; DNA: TGTGCCAGCAGCGTGGGGCACATCACCGGGGAGCTGTTTTTT
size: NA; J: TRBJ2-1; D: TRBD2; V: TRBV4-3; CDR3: CASSMTSGFYNEQFF; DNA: TGCGCCAGCAGCATGACTAGCGGATTCTACAATGAGCAGTTCTTC
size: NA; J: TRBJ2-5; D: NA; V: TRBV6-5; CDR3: CASGERETQYF; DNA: TGTGCCTCGGGGGAACGGGAGACCCAGTACTTC